Included here is one T cell receptor beta chain sequence, with context. Using immunoSEQ multiplex PCR, the repertoire was profiled, and TCRdb retains in-frame clones only, with some absent. The table records around 140,000 clones, 84% of them present only once. This record comes from a study of blood T cell repertoires in COVID-19. Study-wide background: The United States, Italy and Spain were the sources of the acute and convalescent COVID-19 samples.

Specimen: peripheral blood. The TCR comes from a human donor in a cohort sampled during active COVID-19.

CDR3 amino acids: CASSNPTTGGCYNEQFF. CDR3 in DNA: TGTGCCAGCAGCAACCCTACTACAGGGGGCTGCTACAATGAGCAGTTCTTC. The chain links TRBV21-1 to TRBJ2-1; no DNA check was done on the table's D call, TRBD1. TRBV21-1 has pseudogene status. CDR3 length: 17 amino acids.